The entry below gives a single T cell receptor (beta chain) sequence along with its context. Survey level was the resolution at which the v3.0 immunoSEQ assay ran. Using immunoSEQ multiplex PCR, the repertoire was profiled, and TCRdb retains in-frame clones only, with some absent. The repertoire holds fewer than 25,000 clones, approximately 80% seen once, with under 20% in the top ten. DNA was extracted from around 0.96-9.9 million thawed cryopreserved PBMC. The data are from a study of long-term antiretroviral therapy in people with HIV. The V gene lost 7 bases and the J gene lost 10 bases, with 17 bases spanning the gap. The CDR3 consists of 14 residues. Germline CDR1 and CDR2: MNHEY and SVGAGI.

V and J are TRBV6-5 and TRBJ1-6, with D possibly matching TRBD1 (6 bases). The sample here was unsorted PBMCs, taken 0.1 years before starting antiretroviral therapy. The clonotype originates from a man aged 18 to 29 with HIV. The CDR3 spells CASTLGGVGSPLHF. CDR3 nucleotide sequence: TGTGCCAGCACCTTGGGGGGCGTCGGGTCACCCCTCCACTTT.